This passage covers 22 T cell receptor beta chains from one sample sequenced in a study of CD8+ T cells in alopecia areata. Separation of pooled cutaneous lymph node cells was by sorting with CD4, CD8alpha, NKG2D, NKG2ACE and other markers. cDNA prepared by RNA extraction and subsequent reverse transcription served as the template for sequencing. The method was immunoSEQ multiplex PCR; TCRdb's version includes in-frame clones alone and lacks a portion of them. Altogether 20,000 or so clones were found in the sample, and no singletons occur. Sequenced input: CD8+ T cells sorted from a lymph node. These receptors all stem from a C3H/HeJ mouse with alopecia areata. The strain's MHC: H2-k.

Ten or more counts support this clone. Gene labels here are mouse ones. Read sequence stops 4 residues before the CDR3 end, and the germline J gene provides the missing end. The rearrangement joins TRBV13-3 to TRBJ2-5, with 7 bases that match TRBD1. Germline V lookup: CDR1 NNHDY, CDR2 SYVADS. The CDR3 runs to 13 residues. The CDR3 is CASSPGTEDTQYF. CDR3 DNA, as far as it was read: TGTGCCAGCAGCCCCGGGACAGAAGAC.

As regards this clone: Gene names refer to mouse genes. Read sequence stops 4 residues before the CDR3 end, and the germline J gene provides the missing end. V gene TRBV13-3 combines with J gene TRBJ2-4; D perhaps matches TRBD1 (7 bases). V was clipped by 5 bases and J by 0 bases, with 10 bases between them. CDR3 length: 14 residues. Germline assignment: CDR1 NNHDY and CDR2 SYVADS. The sequenced CDR3 bases are TGTGCCAGCAGAGGGGGCGGGAGTCAAAAC. Translation gives CASRGGGSQN. The complete CDR3 sequence is CASRGGGSQNTLYF.

Of note for this clone: The genes and germline here are from mouse. The CDR3 is cut off 4 residues early in the read; its end comes from the germline J gene. The chain couples TRBV13-2 to TRBJ2-1; 11 bases match TRBD2. This CDR3 has 16 residues. After removal of 2 bases from V and 1 base from J, the junction contained 2 bases not matched to a gene. Germline loops: CDR1 NNHNN, CDR2 SYGAGS (reference sequence). The CDR3 DNA, read in part, is TGTGCCAGCGGTGAGACTGGGGGGGTAAACTATGCT. Translation: CASGETGGVNYA. Given in full, the CDR3 is CASGETGGVNYAEQFF.

There are a few counts of this clone. Gene names follow the mouse nomenclature. The read stops 4 residues short of the end of the CDR3; the missing end is completed from the germline J gene. The chain recombines TRBV1 with TRBJ2-2; 7 bases are shared with TRBD1. Trimming took 3 bases from V and 0 from J; bases not matched to a gene: 1. The V gene's germline CDR1 is NSQYPW and CDR2 LRSPGD (reference sequence). CDR3 size: 15 residues. This chain's CDR3 is CTCSAQGANTGQLYF. The sequenced part of the CDR3 DNA is TGCACCTGCAGTGCGCAGGGGGCAAACACCGGG.

This clone was seen more than once but under ten times. Any gene name here is a mouse gene name. The read ends 4 residues shy of where the CDR3 ends; the end is completed using the germline J gene. This chain links TRBV13-1 with TRBJ1-4, with D maybe TRBD1 (6 bases). Germline V gene sequence: CDR1 NSHNY, CDR2 SYGAGN. The CDR3 is 13 residues long. Between the trimmed V and J ends, which lost 5 bases and 3 bases, there was a span of 8 bases. This CDR3 is CASRQGANERLFF. The CDR3 bases that were read are TGTGCCAGCAGACAGGGAGCCAACGAA.

Note on this clone: Germline and genes: mouse. The CDR3 extends 4 residues past the end of the read, so its final part is completed from the germline J gene. V usage is TRBV13-2 and J usage is TRBJ1-1; TRBD1 matches 8 bases. The CDR3 is made up of 14 amino acids. Germline trimming cut 0 bases from V and 4 bases from J; bases unmatched to any gene: 2. In germline, CDR1 is NNHNN, CDR2 SYGAGS (reference sequence). CDR3: CASGDAGGLTEVFF. CDR3 DNA (partial): TGTGCCAGCGGTGATGCAGGGGGCCTCACA.

This clone showed up just a few times. TCRdb and the translated DNA give different amino acids at residue 10; the protein presented here is the one translated from the DNA. Gene names denote mouse genes. Coverage ceases 3 residues before the CDR3 finishes, and the germline J gene fills in the end. The chain carries TRBV13-2 and TRBJ1-6; TRBD1 matches 10 bases. TRBJ1-6 is labeled an ORF, and its function is uncertain. Germline CDR1 is NNHNN and CDR2 is SYGAGS (reference sequence). Trimming cost V 3 bases and J 9 bases; bases outside gene matches: 0. The CDR3 has 13 amino acids. Partial CDR3 DNA: TGTGCCAGCGGTGGACAGGGGGCTTCGCCC. Translating gives CASGGQGASP. The whole CDR3 sequence is CASGGQGASPLYF.

A few counts support this clone. Genes and germline are mouse. The read terminates 4 residues before the CDR3 end, so the remaining end is supplied by the germline J gene. The rearrangement joins TRBV13-2 to TRBJ1-4; a weak D match, TRBD1 (5 bases). Looked up from germline, CDR1 is NNHNN and CDR2 is SYGAGS (reference sequence). The length of the CDR3 is 14 residues. V lost 3 bases, J lost 0 bases, and 6 bases lay in between. The CDR3 loop reads CASGGTISNERLFF. The DNA read from the CDR3 is TGTGCCAGCGGTGGGACAATTTCCAACGAA.

This clone is medium-sized within its sample. Gene names refer to mouse genes. The read finishes 4 residues shy of the CDR3 end, and the germline J gene is used to complete it. The chain is built from TRBV13-3 and TRBJ2-5; 7 bases match TRBD2. V shed 2 bases, J shed 3 bases, and the junction held 0 bases outside the gene matches. CDR3 length equals 13 residues. Germline values: CDR1 NNHDY, CDR2 SYVADS. The part of the CDR3 DNA that was read is TGTGCCAGCAGTGACTGGGGGCAAGAC. This sequence encodes CASSDWGQD. The entire CDR3 is CASSDWGQDTQYF.

This clone was recorded many times. Genes and germline are mouse. Read sequence stops 4 residues before the CDR3 end, and the germline J gene provides the missing end. The chain uses TRBV13-1 and TRBJ2-7; D is possibly TRBD2 (6 bases). CDR3 length: 16 residues. V was trimmed by 3 bases and J by 0 bases, leaving 16 bases between them. Germline V gene lookup returns CDR1 NSHNY and CDR2 SYGAGN. The CDR3 region is CASSGAWGRNSYEQYF. CDR3 DNA (partial): TGTGCCAGCAGTGGGGCCTGGGGCAGAAACTCCTAT.

About this clone itself: The gene names given are mouse names. The read ends 4 residues early relative to the CDR3; the germline J gene fills the gap. The chain recombines TRBV19 with TRBJ1-2; 9 bases fit TRBD1. Germline V gene data show CDR1 as FNHDT and CDR2 as SITEND (reference sequence). J was trimmed by 2 bases and V by 5 bases; bases with no gene match: 4. The CDR3 has 14 residues. The CDR3 is CASSQQGANSDYTF. CDR3 bases read: TGTGCCAGCAGCCAACAGGGGGCCAACTCC. The full variable domain, in which reference TRBV19 and TRBJ1-2 provide the parts outside the CDR3, is GGIITQTPKFLIGQEGQKLTLKCQQNFNHDTMYWYRQDSGKGLRLIYYSITENDLQKGDLSEGYDASREKKSSFSLTVTSAQKNEMAVFLCASSQQGANSDYTFGSGTRLLVI.

With regard to this clone: Genes here carry mouse names. The DNA ends 4 residues before the CDR3 does, and the rest of the CDR3 is filled in from the germline J gene. The J gene is TRBJ2-3, the V gene TRBV19; maybe TRBD2 (7 bases). CDR3 size: 16 residues. Germline CDR1 reads FNHDT; CDR2 reads SITEND (reference sequence). V lost 2 bases and J 2 bases, leaving 15 bases between the germline ends. The sequenced part of the CDR3 DNA is TGTGCCAGCAGTATGTGGGGGGCGCGGGATGCAGAA. It translates to CASSMWGARDAE. The entire CDR3 reads CASSMWGARDAETLYF.

This clone showed up many times. The gene names given are mouse names. The observed sequence ends 4 residues before the CDR3 terminus, with the missing tail filled in from the germline J gene. The chain links TRBV1 to TRBJ1-1, with D possibly being TRBD1 (5 bases). CDR3 size: 14 residues. Germline V lookup: CDR1 NSQYPW, CDR2 LRSPGD (reference sequence). V shed 1 base and J shed 0 bases, with 6 bases lying between them. The CDR3: CTCSAGGANTEVFF. The CDR3 bases that were read are TGCACCTGCAGTGCAGGGGGGGCAAACACA.

This clone was picked up many times. Gene names refer to mouse genes. The CDR3 region is CASSRDTEVFF. The covered CDR3 bases are TGTGCCAGCAGCAGGGACACA. This chain joins TRBV13-3 and TRBJ1-1; D is perhaps TRBD1 (5 bases). The CDR3 is cut off 4 residues early in the read; its end comes from the germline J gene. CDR1 and CDR2 (germline): NNHDY, SYVADS. V was pared by 5 bases and J by 3 bases, with 5 bases between. The CDR3 consists of 11 residues.

This clone has a count of ten or more. The germline and genes are mouse ones. The read gets to within 4 residues of the CDR3 end, and the germline J gene fills in the rest. J is TRBJ2-5 and V is TRBV13-3; 11 bases are shared with TRBD2. In germline, CDR1 is NNHDY, CDR2 SYVADS. This CDR3 region has 13 residues. The CDR3 sequence: CASGDWGKDTQYF. The CDR3 DNA, read in part, is TGTGCCAGCGGGGACTGGGGGAAAGAC.

In its sample, this clone was seen many times. Gene names and germline match the mouse. Read data end 4 residues before the CDR3 end; the end is taken from the germline J gene. The rearrangement uses TRBV13-3 and TRBJ2-1, with 12 bases fitting TRBD2. Germline CDR1 reads NNHDY; CDR2 reads SYVADS. This CDR3 is built from 16 residues. The CDR3 spells CASSEPRLGGRAEQFF. Partial CDR3 DNA: TGTGCCAGCAGTGAACCTCGACTGGGGGGGCGCGCT.

This clone was recorded a few times. The genes are named according to mouse. Sequencing ends 4 residues short of the CDR3 end; the germline J gene provides the rest. The chain couples TRBV1 to TRBJ2-4, with TRBD2 identical over 9 bases. Germline CDR1 and CDR2: NSQYPW and LRSPGD (reference sequence). The CDR3 spans 14 residues. The CDR3 reads CTCSVWGGENTLYF. The CDR3 bases that were read are TGCACCTGCAGTGTCTGGGGGGGAGAAAAC.

This clone came up a few times. Mouse gene names and germline throughout. The DNA read from the CDR3 is TGTGCCAGCAGTGGGGACTGGGGAAAC. Translation gives CASSGDWGN. The CDR3 in its entirety is CASSGDWGNTLYF. J is TRBJ2-4 and V is TRBV13-3; 10 bases line up with TRBD2. Read data end 4 residues before the CDR3 end; the end is taken from the germline J gene. Germline V gene lookup returns CDR1 NNHDY and CDR2 SYVADS. CDR3 length: 13 residues.

As concerns this clone: Mouse gene names and germline throughout. From the germline J gene comes the end of the CDR3, since the read stops 4 residues before it. The chain joins TRBV17 to TRBJ2-5, with 10 positions matching TRBD1. The CDR3 length is 14 residues. Germline CDR1 MNHDT, CDR2 YYDKIL. CDR3 region: CASSRPGQGDTQYF. Incomplete CDR3 DNA: TGTGCTAGCAGTAGACCGGGACAGGGGGAC.

This clone has at least ten counts. Gene names and germline refer to mouse. CDR3 protein: CASSPDGDTQYF. The covered CDR3 bases are TGTGCCAGCAGCCCTGATGGGGAC. The V call is TRBV13-3, the J call TRBJ2-5, with unresolved D. The read comes to an end 4 residues before the CDR3 does, leaving the germline J gene to fill in the end. The CDR3 has 12 residues. Germline V gives CDR1 NNHDY, CDR2 SYVADS.

Details on this clone: The listed genes are named as in mouse. The CDR3 extends 4 residues past the end of the read, so its final part is completed from the germline J gene. This chain uses TRBV19 with TRBJ2-7; 8 nucleotides agree with TRBD2. CDR1 and CDR2 (germline): FNHDT, SITEND (reference sequence). The CDR3 is 13 residues long. This CDR3 is CASNDWGLYEQYF. The part of the CDR3 DNA that was read is TGTGCCAGCAACGACTGGGGCCTTTAT.

This clone was seen more than once but under ten times. Gene names refer to mouse genes. The CDR3 end falls 4 residues outside the read, so it is completed with the germline J gene. The chain has TRBV1 and TRBJ2-1; 7 bases map to TRBD1. Germline CDR1 NSQYPW, CDR2 LRSPGD (reference sequence). J was trimmed by 3 bases and V by 3 bases; bases with no gene match: 2. The CDR3 loop spans 14 amino acids. The part of the CDR3 DNA that was read is TGCACCTGCAGTGCGGGACAGATCTATGCT. It translates to CTCSAGQIYA. In full, the CDR3 is CTCSAGQIYAEQFF.